The 6 T cell receptor beta chains given below trace back to one sample, sequenced in a study of T cells after yellow fever vaccination. Using its own MiXCR run on the 5' RACE reads, TCRdb lists one record per CDR3 protein. The sample gives about 250,000 distinct CDR3 sequences, roughly 3.5% of which show up once; around 20% is in the top ten. The specimen comprised PBMCs, sampled 15 days after the yellow fever booster vaccination. The origin of the receptors is a man aged 18 to 30 who received the YFV17D yellow fever vaccine.

The chain couples TRBV9 to TRBJ1-6, with a tentative D call TRBD1 (6 bases). Germline CDR1 is SGDLS and CDR2 is YYNGEE. The ends were cut back, 3 bases at V and 0 bases at J, with 16 bases in the middle. CDR3 size: 18 residues. The CDR3 spells CASSATGQTSSYNSPLHF. The CDR3, as DNA: TGTGCCAGCAGCGCTACCGGACAGACGAGCTCCTATAATTCACCCCTCCACTTT.

This clonotype was observed many times. The genes are TRBV24-1 and TRBJ2-1; D perhaps matches TRBD1 (6 bases). Trimming cost V 2 bases and J 4 bases, with 11 bases left between them. The CDR3 extends over 15 amino acids. CDR1 and CDR2 from the germline V gene are KGHDR and SFDVKD. The CDR3 spells CATSDSMGAYNEQFF. The CDR3 region has the DNA TGTGCCACCAGTGATTCCATGGGGGCTTACAATGAGCAGTTCTTC.

This clonotype was counted a single time. A much larger clonotype is one base distant, so this may be a read error. The chain combines TRBV27 with TRBJ1-5; D ambiguous. The length of the CDR3 is 11 residues. Trimming removed 6 bases from V and 2 bases from J, with 2 bases in between. Germline values: CDR1 MNHEY, CDR2 SMNVEV (reference sequence). The CDR3 region has the DNA TGTGCCAGCAGGGGCAATCAGCCCCAGCATTTT. It yields the protein CASRGNQPQHF.

This clonotype appeared many times. The chain uses TRBV6-2 or TRBV6-3 and TRBJ1-2; no clear D. CDR1 MNHEY and CDR2 SVGEGT come from the germline V gene. V was pared by 6 bases and J by 4 bases, with 21 bases between. CDR3 length equals 16 residues. The chain's CDR3 is CASSHLGDRVFYGYTF. The CDR3, as DNA: TGTGCCAGCAGCCACCTAGGAGACCGTGTTTTCTATGGCTACACCTTC.

This clonotype was recorded at least ten times. The chain recombines TRBV20-1 with TRBJ2-1; 10 bases match TRBD2. The CDR3 totals 15 residues. V trimming: 3 bases; J trimming: 0 bases; junction bases outside the gene matches: 2. CDR1 and CDR2 (germline): DFQATT, SNEGSKA (reference sequence). CDR3 coding DNA: TGCAGTGCTAGGAAGCGGGGGGGCTCCTACAATGAGCAGTTCTTC. Protein product: CSARKRGGSYNEQFF.

This clonotype has more than one count but fewer than ten. The chain links TRBV5-4 to TRBJ1-6; D not certain. V was shortened by 0 bases and J by 0 bases, with 4 bases between the two germline ends. The CDR3 runs to 15 residues. Germline CDR1 and CDR2: SGHNT and YYREEE (reference sequence). The CDR3 loop is CASSLANSYNSPLHF. The CDR3 coding sequence is TGTGCCAGCAGCTTGGCCAACTCCTATAATTCACCCCTCCACTTT.